One sample yielded the 25 T cell receptor beta chains listed below, sequenced in a study of T-cell memory formation after mild COVID-19. TCRdb processed the 5' RACE reads anew with MiXCR; each CDR3 protein has one entry. This sample has roughly 580,000 distinct CDR3 sequences, with roughly 17% found just once. Source material: PBMCs or a T cell subset sorted from them (not recorded which). These receptors were taken from an adult woman who had mild COVID-19 (a few samples of this study predate the infection). Cell type and time point are not known.

This rearrangement joins TRBV27 to TRBJ2-7; the match to TRBD1 covers 9 bases. Germline values: CDR1 MNHEY, CDR2 SMNVEV (reference sequence). CDR3 length: 15 residues. The ends lost 6 bases at V and 5 bases at J; junction bases unmatched: 11. The CDR3 coding sequence is TGTGCCAGCAGGCCCTACCGGGACAGGGCCAACGAGCAGTACTTC. Protein product: CASRPYRDRANEQYF.

This clonotype has only a few counts. The rearrangement links TRBV25-1 to TRBJ2-1, with 8 bases matching TRBD1. The CDR3 sequence is 15 residues long. Germline CDR1 is MGHDK and CDR2 is SYGVNS. V was clipped by 5 bases and J by 9 bases; unmatched bases: 12. This CDR3 is CASSSQGAVVGEQFF. As DNA, the CDR3 is TGTGCCAGCAGTTCCCAGGGGGCGGTAGTAGGTGAGCAGTTCTTC.

The CDR3 DNA is TGTGCCACCAGTGATGACCAGGGTTTCTACAATGAGCAGTTCTTC. Encoded protein: CATSDDQGFYNEQFF. The chain employs TRBV24-1 and TRBJ2-1, with D possibly matching TRBD1 (5 bases). The CDR3 consists of 15 residues. Germline values: CDR1 KGHDR, CDR2 SFDVKD. V lost 3 bases to trimming and J lost 3 bases, with 11 bases between them.

There are a few counts of this clonotype. The rearrangement joins TRBV6-2 or TRBV6-3 to TRBJ2-3; D is uncertain. Germline values: CDR1 MNHEY, CDR2 SVGEGT. V gave up 1 base and J gave up 6 bases, with 11 bases separating them. The CDR3 totals 14 residues. CDR3 in DNA: TGTGCCAGCAGTTACTTAGTTCAGCTGGATACGCAGTATTTT. Amino acids: CASSYLVQLDTQYF.

This clonotype showed up just a few times. The chain is built from TRBV11-3 and TRBJ2-1, with 10 bases that match TRBD2. This CDR3 has 15 residues. V gave up 5 bases and J gave up 3 bases; unmatched junction bases: 4. The germline V gene encodes CDR1 SGHNT and CDR2 YENEEA. CDR3 sequence: CASSQGLALYNEQFF. CDR3 coding DNA: TGTGCCAGCAGCCAGGGACTAGCGCTCTACAATGAGCAGTTCTTC.

The V call is TRBV20-1, the J call TRBJ2-3; D perhaps matches TRBD1 (7 bases). Trimming cost V 6 bases and J 0 bases, with 16 bases left between them. The germline V gene encodes CDR1 DFQATT and CDR2 SNEGSKA (reference sequence). This CDR3 has 15 residues. The chain's CDR3 is CSAQEGTASTDTQYF. Written as DNA, the CDR3 is TGCAGTGCCCAGGAGGGGACAGCTAGCACAGATACGCAGTATTTT.

This clonotype was seen a handful of times. The chain uses TRBV24-1 and TRBJ1-1; D is perhaps TRBD1 (5 bases). CDR1 is KGHDR, CDR2 SFDVKD, per germline. V lost 4 bases and J lost 8, with 19 bases in between. CDR3 length: 15 amino acids. CDR3 in amino acids: CATSDPGTAKGEAFF. In DNA form, the CDR3 reads TGTGCCACCAGTGACCCAGGGACGGCGAAGGGGGAAGCTTTCTTT.

The chain couples TRBV5-6 to TRBJ1-5; D gene uncertain. Germline assignment: CDR1 SGHDT and CDR2 YYEEEE. Trimming took off 4 bases at V and 0 bases at J, with 11 bases between the two ends. The CDR3 has 15 residues. CDR3 in amino acids: CASSLGRISNQPQHF. The CDR3 DNA sequence: TGTGCCAGCAGCCTCGGACGGATTAGCAATCAGCCCCAGCATTTT.

Only a few counts were recorded for this clonotype. The V gene is TRBV12-3 or TRBV12-4, the J gene TRBJ2-7, with 9 bases identical to TRBD1. The length of the CDR3 is 14 residues. V was clipped by 6 bases and J by 7 bases; unmatched bases: 10. The CDR3 nucleotides are TGTGCCAGCAGGCGCGGGACAGGGTTCGGGGAGCAGTACTTC. Protein product: CASRRGTGFGEQYF.

This clonotype has only a few counts. The chain carries TRBV19 and TRBJ2-2; D is ambiguous. The CDR3 loop spans 14 amino acids. Germline-derived CDR1 and CDR2 are LNHDA and SQIVND (reference sequence). V lost 7 bases to trimming and J lost 6 bases, with 15 bases between them. The CDR3 DNA is TGTGCCAGTACCATCCAGACCGGGTCCGGGGAGCTGTTTTTT. Its translation: CASTIQTGSGELFF.

This clonotype was observed a few times. V is TRBV3-1 and J is TRBJ2-3; 7 nucleotides match TRBD2. CDR1 LGHDT and CDR2 YNNKEL come from the germline V gene (reference sequence). The CDR3 contains 15 residues. Trimming cost V 4 bases and J 1 base; bases outside gene matches: 5. CDR3 sequence reads: CASSRGGGGTDTQYF. In DNA form, the CDR3 reads TGTGCCAGCAGCCGAGGCGGGGGAGGCACAGATACGCAGTATTTT.

A few counts support this clonotype. The chain is built from TRBV15 and TRBJ2-5; D possibly corresponds to TRBD2 (5 bases). Trimming stripped 0 bases from V and 4 bases from J, with 15 bases between. The CDR3 spans 16 residues. The V gene's germline CDR1 is LNHNV and CDR2 YYDKDF (reference sequence). The CDR3 protein is CATSRDAPAEGETQYF. The CDR3 region has the DNA TGTGCCACCAGCAGAGATGCTCCCGCAGAGGGAGAGACCCAGTACTTC.

V is TRBV20-1 and J is TRBJ1-6; D call uncertain. The length of the CDR3 is 15 residues. Germline V gene data show CDR1 as DFQATT and CDR2 as SNEGSKA (reference sequence). V lost 0 bases to trimming and J lost 10 bases, with 16 bases between them. Here the CDR3 DNA reads TGCAGTGCTAGAGAGGGTGACGCCGGTACGTCACCCCTCCACTTT. The encoded protein is CSAREGDAGTSPLHF.

The V and J genes are TRBV2 and TRBJ2-4; maybe TRBD2 (5 bases). Trimming removed 6 bases from V and 6 bases from J, with 6 bases in between. Per the germline V gene, CDR1 is SNHLY and CDR2 is FYNNEI. CDR3 length: 11 amino acids. The CDR3 bases are TGTGCCAGCAGCAGCGGAAACATTCAGTACTTC. Its protein product is CASSSGNIQYF.

This clonotype was observed a few times. V and J are TRBV12-3 or TRBV12-4 and TRBJ1-1; D gene uncertain. This CDR3 spans 15 amino acids. Trimming pared 2 bases from V and 0 bases from J, leaving 10 bases between. The CDR3 DNA reads as TGTGCCAGCAGTTTACCTGTGGAGATGAACACTGAAGCTTTCTTT. It codes for CASSLPVEMNTEAFF.

This chain joins TRBV19 and TRBJ1-5; 7 bases are shared with TRBD1. The CDR3 is made up of 15 amino acids. V shed 5 bases, J shed 5 bases, and the junction held 9 bases outside the gene matches. Germline CDR1 reads LNHDA; CDR2 reads SQIVND (reference sequence). The CDR3 spells CASSPGGRGYQPQHF. CDR3 nucleotide sequence: TGTGCCAGTAGTCCAGGGGGGAGAGGTTATCAGCCCCAGCATTTT.

This clonotype has only a few counts. The chain links TRBV2 to TRBJ1-4, with D possibly being TRBD1 (5 bases). The CDR3 has 15 residues. The germline V gene has CDR1 SNHLY and CDR2 FYNNEI. Trimming took 6 bases from V and 7 from J, leaving 18 bases between them. CDR3 nucleotide sequence: TGTGCCAGCAGCAGTGGCGACCCGGGGGGTGAAAAACTGTTTTTT. Its protein is CASSSGDPGGEKLFF.

The chain employs TRBV14 and TRBJ2-7; D is ambiguous. Trimming stripped 1 base from V and 0 bases from J, with 10 bases between. Germline V gene lookup returns CDR1 SGHDN and CDR2 FVKESK. This CDR3 is built from 15 residues. In DNA form, the CDR3 reads TGTGCCAGCAGCCAAGTCTTCACGAACTCCTACGAGCAGTACTTC. Translation gives CASSQVFTNSYEQYF.

This clonotype was seen many times. The chain couples TRBV9 to TRBJ2-7, with TRBD2 matching 7 bases. With V trimmed by 2 bases and J by 0 bases, 8 bases remained unmatched. The CDR3 consists of 16 residues. Germline CDR1 and CDR2: SGDLS and YYNGEE. DNA of the CDR3: TGTGCCAGCAGCGTGCCTAGCGGTAAAAGCTCCTACGAGCAGTACTTC. Its protein product is CASSVPSGKSSYEQYF.

This clonotype came up a few times. The CDR3 here is CASSGGRGGYNEQFF. In DNA form, the CDR3 reads TGTGCCAGCAGTGGAGGCAGGGGGGGATACAATGAGCAGTTCTTC. V is TRBV25-1 and J is TRBJ2-1; D assignment may be TRBD1 or TRBD2 (7 bases each). The germline CDR1 and CDR2 sequences are MGHDK and SYGVNS. This CDR3 comprises 15 residues. Trimming pared 4 bases from V and 4 bases from J, leaving 14 bases between.

The chain uses TRBV20-1 and TRBJ2-7, with 10 bases identical to TRBD1. Unmatched junction bases numbered 7, after V lost 3 bases and J lost 2 bases. In germline, CDR1 is DFQATT, CDR2 SNEGSKA (reference sequence). This CDR3 is built from 15 residues. The CDR3 DNA follows: TGCAGTGCTAGCCTCCGGGACAGGGGCACCTACGAGCAGTACTTC. Its protein is CSASLRDRGTYEQYF.

This clonotype has a single count. CDR3 in amino acids: CASSARLAGGSEETQYF. In DNA, the CDR3 is TGTGCCAGCAGCGCCCGCCTAGCGGGGGGGTCGGAAGAGACCCAGTACTTC. This sequence joins TRBV7-9 and TRBJ2-5, with 12 bases aligning to TRBD2. CDR1 is SEHNR, CDR2 FQNEAQ, per germline (reference sequence). CDR3 size: 17 residues. Trimming removed 5 bases from V and 3 bases from J; junction bases left unmatched: 10.

Ten or more counts support this clonotype. The chain couples TRBV12-3 or TRBV12-4 to TRBJ2-5; no reliable D call. V was clipped by 3 bases and J by 2 bases, with 10 bases between them. The CDR3 covers 14 residues. The DNA of the CDR3 is TGTGCCAGCAGTTTCTGGGCGGATCAAGAGACCCAGTACTTC. Protein product: CASSFWADQETQYF.

The J gene is TRBJ2-5, the V gene TRBV12-3 or TRBV12-4, with D hard to call. The germline V and J ends were trimmed by 2 bases and 1 base, with 14 bases remaining between them. The CDR3 length is 16 residues. The DNA for the CDR3 is TGTGCCAGCAGTTTAACGATTTTGGGCCCCCAAGAGACCCAGTACTTC. Residues: CASSLTILGPQETQYF.

The chain recombines TRBV5-1 with TRBJ2-5; TRBD2 aligns across 9 bases. The CDR3 covers 16 residues. Germline V gene lookup returns CDR1 SGHRS and CDR2 YFSETQ. Trimming removed 3 bases from V and 5 bases from J; junction bases left unmatched: 11. In DNA form, the CDR3 reads TGCGCCAGCAGCTGGGGTAGCGGGAGTAAGTGGGAGACCCAGTACTTC. Residues: CASSWGSGSKWETQYF.